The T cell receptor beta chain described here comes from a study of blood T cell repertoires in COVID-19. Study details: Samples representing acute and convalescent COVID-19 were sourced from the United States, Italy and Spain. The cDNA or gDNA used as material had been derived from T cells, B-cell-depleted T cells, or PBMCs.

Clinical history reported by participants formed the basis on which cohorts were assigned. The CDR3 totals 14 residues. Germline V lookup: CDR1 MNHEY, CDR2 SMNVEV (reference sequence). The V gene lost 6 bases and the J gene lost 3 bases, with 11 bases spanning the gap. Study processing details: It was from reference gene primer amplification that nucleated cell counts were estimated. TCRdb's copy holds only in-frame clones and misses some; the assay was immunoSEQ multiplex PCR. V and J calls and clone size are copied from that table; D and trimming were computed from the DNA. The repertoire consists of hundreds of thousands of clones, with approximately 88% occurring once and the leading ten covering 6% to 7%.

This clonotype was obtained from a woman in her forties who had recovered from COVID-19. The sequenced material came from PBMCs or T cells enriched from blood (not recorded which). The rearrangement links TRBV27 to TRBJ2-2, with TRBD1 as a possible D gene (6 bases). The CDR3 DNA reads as TGTGCCAGCAGCCGGGACATAGACACCGGGGAGCTGTTTTTT. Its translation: CASSRDIDTGELFF.